What follows describes a single T cell receptor (beta chain). Its antigen remains unidentified. Trimming took off 3 bases at V and 5 bases at J, with 14 bases between the two ends. Germline CDR1 reads LNHDA; CDR2 reads SQIVND (reference sequence). The CDR3 loop spans 15 amino acids. This record comes from a study of early T cells in non-severe SARS-CoV-2 infection. Overall study: Whole-blood bulk RNA, unsorted, was sequenced, and chains were unpaired. Study conclusions and caveats: VDJdb matching, biased toward anti-spike CD8 responses, missed private and CD4 specificities.

Separate cDNA molecules each had unique molecular identifiers attached to them. TCRdb re-analysed the 5' RACE reads in MiXCR, keeping a single row per CDR3 protein. The table records some 77,000 distinct CDR3 sequences, roughly 12% of them present only once. The sample consisted of whole blood, taken at baseline. This chain joins TRBV19 and TRBJ1-5; D is uncertain. The TCR was taken from an adult who was a healthcare worker with PCR-confirmed SARS-CoV-2 infection or an uninfected control (not recorded which). The donor label of this sample is uncertain. The CDR3 region is CASSILSGNDQPQHF. CDR3 sequence (DNA): TGTGCCAGTAGTATCCTTTCAGGAAATGATCAGCCCCAGCATTTT.